The source of this T cell receptor (beta chain) is a study of cytomegalovirus exposure and HLA in healthy donors. Background on the study: One earlier analysis, a look at about 179 million T cells, found some 120 million unique TCR beta sequences. Study-wide findings and caveats: A later analysis revealed that TCR association rates differed between HLA loci, peaking at DRB1 and bottoming out at HLA-C.

The length of the CDR3 is 16 residues. The germline V gene encodes CDR1 SGHRS and CDR2 YFSETQ. The trim removed 4 bases at V and 2 bases at J, leaving 9 bases unmatched. The PCR contained 60 Vbeta and 13 Jbeta primers. TCRdb's table, derived via immunoSEQ multiplex PCR, lists solely in-frame clones and lacks some. Of roughly 200,000 clones in the sample, 70% to 80% were seen once. To note about this clone: Its antigen is unknown.

This receptor was taken from a man aged 25-40 years in good health and CMV-seronegative. The V gene is TRBV5-1, the J gene TRBJ1-5, with 7 positions matching TRBD1. The specimen was PBMCs. CDR3 sequence reads: CASSPRTGGGNQPQHF. CDR3 coding DNA: TGCGCCAGCAGCCCACGGACAGGTGGGGGCAATCAGCCCCAGCATTTT. Drawing the rest from reference TRBV5-1 and TRBJ1-5, the complete variable domain is KAGVTQTPRYLIKTRGQQVTLSCSPISGHRSVSWYQQTPGQGLQFLFEYFSETQRNKGNFPGRFSGRQFSNSRSEMNVSTLELGDSALYLCASSPRTGGGNQPQHFGDGTRLSIL.